These 9 T cell receptor beta chains were all obtained from the same sample, sequenced in a study of blood T cells in healthy people across ages. Then a second PCR, running roughly 7 to 11 cycles, was carried out with a sample-barcoded 5' primer and a J-beta primer mix. TCRdb passed the 5' RACE reads through MiXCR, listing each CDR3 protein once. The top ten clones hold around 30% of a sample with 730,000 or so distinct CDR3 sequences, roughly two fifths of them seen once. What was sequenced was blood. All receptors come from a man older than 75 in good health.

J is TRBJ2-1 and V is TRBV5-4; 12 nucleotides line up with TRBD2. J lost 8 bases, V lost 6 bases, and 12 bases had no gene match. This CDR3 has 16 residues. Germline V gene sequence: CDR1 SGHNT, CDR2 YYREEE (reference sequence). The CDR3 nucleotides are TGTGCCAGCATGTCTAGCGGGGGGGCCGGATCCCATGAGCAGTTCTTC. It encodes CASMSSGGAGSHEQFF.

Concerning this clonotype itself: One base away lies a much larger clone, so this may be a sequencing read error. The gene calls are TRBV12-3 or TRBV12-4 and TRBJ2-5; 10 bases align to TRBD2. This CDR3 contains 15 residues. Trimming took 2 bases from V and 11 from J; bases not matched to a gene: 11. The DNA of the CDR3 is TGTGCCAGCAGTTTAACCAGCGGGAGGGCCAATGAGCAGTACTTC. It encodes CASSLTSGRANEQYF.

The rearrangement joins TRBV7-6 to TRBJ2-7, with 13 nucleotides matching TRBD2. Germline loops: CDR1 SGHVS, CDR2 FNYEAQ. The length of the CDR3 is 16 residues. V lost 4 bases to trimming and J lost 1 base; unmatched junction nucleotides: 4. The CDR3 DNA reads TGTGCCAGCAGCTGGACTAGCGGGGGAAAATCCTACGAGCAGTACTTC. It translates to CASSWTSGGKSYEQYF. The full variable domain, completed using reference TRBV7-6 and TRBJ2-7, is GAGVSQSPRYKVTKRGQDVALRCDPISGHVSLYWYRQALGQGPEFLTYFNYEAQQDKSGLPNDRFSAERPEGSISTLTIQRTEQRDSAMYRCASSWTSGGKSYEQYFGPGTRLTVT.

Ten or more counts support this clonotype. This chain connects TRBV4-3 to TRBJ1-6; 11 bases are a match to TRBD1. This CDR3 has 18 amino acids. Germline V gene lookup returns CDR1 LGHNA and CDR2 YSLEER. The ends lost 0 bases at V and 7 bases at J; junction bases unmatched: 8. CDR3 amino acids: CASSQELPDRGQNSPLHF. CDR3 bases: TGCGCCAGCAGCCAAGAGTTACCGGACAGGGGGCAGAATTCACCCCTCCACTTT.

This clonotype was seen a handful of times. This chain links TRBV27 with TRBJ2-6; a possible D gene is TRBD1 (5 bases). The CDR3 runs to 18 residues. Germline V gene data show CDR1 as MNHEY and CDR2 as SMNVEV (reference sequence). V dropped 2 bases and J dropped 4 bases, with 18 bases sitting between them. The CDR3 DNA is TGTGCCAGCAGTTTAAGGCAGCTCCCAGGGTCCGGGGCCAACGTCCTGACTTTC. This codes for CASSLRQLPGSGANVLTF.

V usage is TRBV4-3 and J usage is TRBJ2-3, with TRBD2 matching 11 bases. V lost 0 bases to trimming and J lost 2 bases; unmatched junction nucleotides: 4. The germline V gene encodes CDR1 LGHNA and CDR2 YSLEER. This CDR3 region has 17 residues. CDR3 loop: CASSQELAGDSTDTQYF. The CDR3 DNA sequence: TGCGCCAGCAGCCAAGAACTAGCGGGGGATTCCACAGATACGCAGTATTTT.

The chain carries TRBV14 and TRBJ2-7, with D possibly TRBD2 on 6 matching bases. CDR1 is SGHDN and CDR2 is FVKESK in the germline V gene. V was shortened by 4 bases and J by 2 bases, with 12 bases between the two germline ends. The CDR3 sequence is 14 residues long. The DNA for the CDR3 is TGTGCCAGCAGCCGCATGGGGGGTACCTACGAGCAGTACTTC. Its protein product is CASSRMGGTYEQYF.

This clonotype was recorded many times. This may be a read error, as it is one base from a much larger clone. In nucleotides, the CDR3 is TGTGCCAGCAGCCCCGGGACTAGAGTAAATGAGCAGTACTTC. Amino acid sequence: CASSPGTRVNEQYF. The gene calls are TRBV7-6 and TRBJ2-7; 8 bases fit TRBD2. Germline V CDR1 and CDR2: SGHVS, FNYEAQ. The CDR3 contains 14 residues. V was clipped by 5 bases and J by 7 bases; unmatched bases: 10.

With regard to this clonotype: The germline gene is not matched at one end of the junction; a read error may be the cause. The chain recombines TRBV5-1 with TRBJ2-1; 9 bases agree with TRBD2. This CDR3 region has 14 residues. Germline V lookup: CDR1 SGHRS, CDR2 YFSETQ. Written as DNA, the CDR3 is TGTGCCAGCAGCTTAGGCGGGAGGGACAATGAGCAGTTCTTC. Residues: CASSLGGRDNEQFF.